These T cell receptor beta chains were read from a single sample in a study of patients and donors after allogeneic stem cell transplantation. TCRdb analysed the RT-PCR reads with MiXCR anew, one entry per CDR3 protein. The table has roughly 190,000 distinct CDR3 sequences, roughly two fifths seen once. The sequencing sample was made of blood, either unsorted or a sorted T cell fraction (not recorded which). These receptors all come from a human donor who was either an allogeneic HSCT recipient or a stem cell or donor lymphocyte infusion donor (not recorded which). It is not recorded whose cells these are; they may come from a transplant donor. CDR3s include the opening cysteine and the closing phenylalanine or tryptophan. A D gene is named only where the DNA matches it firmly. Expanded clones get a size class; other rows say once, few or many, or leave the size out.

abundance: once
j_gene: TRBJ2-7
v_gene: TRBV18
d_gene: .
CDR3nt: TGTGCCAGCTCACCATTCGACAGGAATTGGTACGAGCAGTACTTC
CDR3aa: CASSPFDRNWYEQYF

abundance: .
j_gene: TRBJ1-2
v_gene: TRBV12-3/TRBV12-4
d_gene: .
CDR3nt: TGTGCCAGCAGTTTTGATATGGGCAGGGGTCGGGTAAAGAACTATGGCTACACCTTC
CDR3aa: CASSFDMGRGRVKNYGYTF

abundance: few
j_gene: TRBJ1-1
v_gene: TRBV20-1
d_gene: .
CDR3nt: TGCAGTGCCGTGGGGGGCGACACTGAAGCTTTCTTT
CDR3aa: CSAVGGDTEAFF

abundance: .
j_gene: TRBJ2-3
v_gene: TRBV6-2/TRBV6-3
d_gene: .
CDR3nt: TGTGCCAGCAGTTACTCGGCGTTTAATACGCAGTATTTT
CDR3aa: CASSYSAFNTQYF

abundance: few
j_gene: TRBJ1-5
v_gene: TRBV10-3
d_gene: .
CDR3nt: TGTGCCATCAGTGATTCGCGAGTAGATCAGCCCCAGCATTTT
CDR3aa: CAISDSRVDQPQHF

abundance: .
j_gene: TRBJ2-1
v_gene: TRBV27
d_gene: .
CDR3nt: TGTGCCAGCAGTTTATGGGGACTCAATGAGCAGTTCTTC
CDR3aa: CASSLWGLNEQFF

abundance: few
j_gene: TRBJ2-7
v_gene: TRBV5-1
d_gene: .
CDR3nt: TGCGCCAGCAGCTCGGACGGTTCGGAGGTGTACGAGCAGTACTTC
CDR3aa: CASSSDGSEVYEQYF

abundance: .
j_gene: TRBJ1-2
v_gene: TRBV6-5
d_gene: .
CDR3nt: TGTGCCAGCAGTCCTGGATCAACAGGGCACCTTCCCGATGGCTACACCTTC
CDR3aa: CASSPGSTGHLPDGYTF

abundance: .
j_gene: TRBJ1-3
v_gene: TRBV29-1
d_gene: .
CDR3nt: TGCAGCGTTGGGTACAGACAAAGCTCTGGAAACACCATATATTTT
CDR3aa: CSVGYRQSSGNTIYF

abundance: few
j_gene: TRBJ2-7
v_gene: TRBV15
d_gene: .
CDR3nt: TGTGCCACCAGTAGGGACACGTACTACGAGCAGTACTTC
CDR3aa: CATSRDTYYEQYF

abundance: .
j_gene: TRBJ2-3
v_gene: TRBV20-1
d_gene: .
CDR3nt: TGCAGTGCTAGAGATGGAGGGGGGACAGATACGCAGTATTTT
CDR3aa: CSARDGGGTDTQYF

abundance: .
j_gene: TRBJ2-7
v_gene: TRBV6-5
d_gene: TRBD2
CDR3nt: TGTGCCAGCAGTTCCAGCGGGATTAGCGAGCAGTACTTC
CDR3aa: CASSSSGISEQYF

abundance: .
j_gene: TRBJ2-2
v_gene: TRBV2
d_gene: TRBD1
CDR3nt: TGTGCCAGCATGAAAGCAGGGGGTTTCGGGGAGCTGTTTTTT
CDR3aa: CASMKAGGFGELFF

abundance: .
j_gene: TRBJ2-1
v_gene: TRBV7-8
d_gene: TRBD2
CDR3nt: TGTGCGACTAGCGGGTATTACAATGAGCAGTTCTTC
CDR3aa: CATSGYYNEQFF

abundance: few
j_gene: TRBJ1-2
v_gene: TRBV9
d_gene: .
CDR3nt: TGTGCCAGCAGCGTAGAGGCGGTGGGGAACTATGGCTACACCTTC
CDR3aa: CASSVEAVGNYGYTF

abundance: .
j_gene: TRBJ1-2
v_gene: TRBV15
d_gene: .
CDR3nt: TGTGCCACCAGCTCCACTATCTATGGCTACACCTTC
CDR3aa: CATSSTIYGYTF

abundance: .
j_gene: TRBJ1-2
v_gene: TRBV21-1
d_gene: .
CDR3nt: TGTGCCAGCAGCGGCCAGGAATCCTTCCATAACTATGGCTACACCTTC
CDR3aa: CASSGQESFHNYGYTF

abundance: few
j_gene: TRBJ2-5
v_gene: TRBV12-3/TRBV12-4
d_gene: .
CDR3nt: TGTGCCAGCAGACATCAAGGGGCCCAGTACTTC
CDR3aa: CASRHQGAQYF

abundance: .
j_gene: TRBJ2-1
v_gene: TRBV5-1
d_gene: TRBD2
CDR3nt: TGCGCCAGCAGCTTGAGACTAGCGGGAGATTACAATGAGCAGTTCTTC
CDR3aa: CASSLRLAGDYNEQFF

abundance: .
j_gene: TRBJ2-5
v_gene: TRBV4-3
d_gene: TRBD2
CDR3nt: TGCGCCAGCAGCCAAGATGGGCAGCGGGAGGGCCGAGAGACCCAGTACTTC
CDR3aa: CASSQDGQREGRETQYF

abundance: few
j_gene: TRBJ1-5
v_gene: TRBV6-5
d_gene: .
CDR3nt: TGTGCCAGCAGTACAGTATCCCCCAATCAGCCCCAGCATTTT
CDR3aa: CASSTVSPNQPQHF

abundance: few
j_gene: TRBJ1-5
v_gene: TRBV20-1
d_gene: .
CDR3nt: TGCAGTGCTAGTCAGGGAGATAGCAATCAGCCCCAGCATTTT
CDR3aa: CSASQGDSNQPQHF

abundance: .
j_gene: TRBJ1-1
v_gene: TRBV7-9
d_gene: .
CDR3nt: TGTGCCAGCACCCTCCCCCAGAACCTGGCTTTCTTT
CDR3aa: CASTLPQNLAFF

abundance: .
j_gene: TRBJ2-2
v_gene: TRBV20-1
d_gene: TRBD2
CDR3nt: TGCAGTGCTAGGGCACGTTCTAGCGGGGCGAACACCGGGGAGCTGTTTTTT
CDR3aa: CSARARSSGANTGELFF

abundance: .
j_gene: TRBJ2-2
v_gene: TRBV5-1
d_gene: .
CDR3nt: TGCGCCAGCAGCGAGGGACCAAACACCGGGGAGCTGTTTTTT
CDR3aa: CASSEGPNTGELFF

abundance: .
j_gene: TRBJ2-7
v_gene: TRBV6-2/TRBV6-3
d_gene: .
CDR3nt: TGTGCCAGCAGTTACGCAGCGGCGACCTACGAGCAGTACTTC
CDR3aa: CASSYAAATYEQYF

abundance: many
j_gene: TRBJ1-5
v_gene: TRBV11-2
d_gene: .
CDR3nt: TGTGCCAGCAGTTTCGGGGGCGCGCAGCCCCAGCATTTT
CDR3aa: CASSFGGAQPQHF

abundance: once
j_gene: TRBJ1-2
v_gene: TRBV4-1
d_gene: .
CDR3nt: TGCGCCAGCAGTCCGGGCCTCGGGGGCTACACCTTC
CDR3aa: CASSPGLGGYTF

abundance: few
j_gene: TRBJ2-5
v_gene: TRBV6-5
d_gene: TRBD2
CDR3nt: TGTGCCAGCAAGGTTAGCGGGAGTCAGACCCAGTACTTC
CDR3aa: CASKVSGSQTQYF

abundance: few
j_gene: TRBJ1-1
v_gene: TRBV6-6
d_gene: .
CDR3nt: TGTGCCAGCAGTTATAACAGGGACACTGAAGCTTTCTTT
CDR3aa: CASSYNRDTEAFF

abundance: .
j_gene: TRBJ2-1
v_gene: TRBV29-1
d_gene: .
CDR3nt: TGCAGCGGGCAGGTTGACAATGAGCAGTTCTTC
CDR3aa: CSGQVDNEQFF

abundance: .
j_gene: TRBJ2-2
v_gene: TRBV4-2
d_gene: .
CDR3nt: TGTGCCAGCAGCCCCGACAGAAGCGGGGAGCTGTTTTTT
CDR3aa: CASSPDRSGELFF

abundance: .
j_gene: TRBJ2-3
v_gene: TRBV20-1
d_gene: TRBD2
CDR3nt: TGCAGTGCCTTCAGCGGGAGGGCGGGAGATACGCAGTATTTT
CDR3aa: CSAFSGRAGDTQYF

abundance: .
j_gene: TRBJ2-3
v_gene: TRBV4-3
d_gene: TRBD2
CDR3nt: TGCGCCAGCAGCCAAGGAGGGACTAGGGATACGCAGTATTTT
CDR3aa: CASSQGGTRDTQYF

abundance: .
j_gene: TRBJ2-7
v_gene: TRBV3-2
d_gene: .
CDR3nt: TGTGCCAGCAGCCAAGTCCGACAGGAACGTCCCTACGAGCAGTACTTC
CDR3aa: CASSQVRQERPYEQYF

abundance: few
j_gene: TRBJ1-1
v_gene: TRBV20-1
d_gene: TRBD1
CDR3nt: TGCAGTGCTCCTGACAGGGGCCACACTGAAGCTTTCTTT
CDR3aa: CSAPDRGHTEAFF

abundance: .
j_gene: TRBJ2-7
v_gene: TRBV29-1
d_gene: .
CDR3nt: TGCAGCGTTGTCCCAGCTTTAAGGGGGTACGAGCAGTACTTC
CDR3aa: CSVVPALRGYEQYF

abundance: .
j_gene: TRBJ2-7
v_gene: TRBV5-5
d_gene: .
CDR3nt: TGTGCCAGCAGCTTGGATTACTACGAGCAGTACTTC
CDR3aa: CASSLDYYEQYF

abundance: .
j_gene: TRBJ2-2
v_gene: TRBV5-1
d_gene: TRBD2
CDR3nt: TGCGCCAGCAGCTCGACTAGCGGGAAGGGTACCGGGGAGCTGTTTTTT
CDR3aa: CASSSTSGKGTGELFF

abundance: .
j_gene: TRBJ1-1
v_gene: TRBV4-3
d_gene: .
CDR3nt: TGCGCCAGCAGCCAGAAGGGAGGCACTGAAGCTTTCTTT
CDR3aa: CASSQKGGTEAFF

abundance: .
j_gene: TRBJ2-2
v_gene: TRBV2
d_gene: TRBD1
CDR3nt: TGTGCCAGCTCCACTCAGAAAGTACAGGGGGCTCTGCGACCCGGGGAGCTGTTTTTT
CDR3aa: CASSTQKVQGALRPGELFF

abundance: .
j_gene: TRBJ2-1
v_gene: TRBV2
d_gene: .
CDR3nt: TGTGCCAGCAGTGAAGCGACTAGGTACAATGAGCAGTTCTTC
CDR3aa: CASSEATRYNEQFF

abundance: .
j_gene: TRBJ1-5
v_gene: TRBV18
d_gene: .
CDR3nt: TGTGCCAGCTCGGCCGGAGGCAAGACTAGCAATCAGCCCCAGCATTTT
CDR3aa: CASSAGGKTSNQPQHF

abundance: .
j_gene: TRBJ2-1
v_gene: TRBV6-1
d_gene: TRBD1
CDR3nt: TGTGCCAGCAGTGACGACAGGGTCTATTACAATGAGCAGTTCTTC
CDR3aa: CASSDDRVYYNEQFF

abundance: few
j_gene: TRBJ1-5
v_gene: TRBV27
d_gene: .
CDR3nt: TGTGCCAGCAGCTCCTCTCCCGGGGGCAATCAGCCCCAGCATTTT
CDR3aa: CASSSSPGGNQPQHF

abundance: .
j_gene: TRBJ2-2
v_gene: TRBV20-1
d_gene: TRBD2
CDR3nt: TGCAGTGCTAGAGGCCTAGCGGGAGTGGCCGGGGAGCTGTTTTTT
CDR3aa: CSARGLAGVAGELFF

abundance: .
j_gene: TRBJ2-2
v_gene: TRBV6-1
d_gene: .
CDR3nt: TGTGCCAGCAGTGAAATATTGAACACCGGGGAGCTGTTTTTT
CDR3aa: CASSEILNTGELFF

abundance: .
j_gene: TRBJ1-5
v_gene: TRBV4-2
d_gene: .
CDR3nt: TGTGCCAGCAGCCTGACCGGGCCTCGGAGCAATCAGCCCCAGCATTTT
CDR3aa: CASSLTGPRSNQPQHF

abundance: .
j_gene: TRBJ1-3
v_gene: TRBV19
d_gene: .
CDR3nt: TGTGCCAGTAGTCTTAACCGGCCGTGGTCAGGGGTTGGAAACACCATATATTTT
CDR3aa: CASSLNRPWSGVGNTIYF

abundance: .
j_gene: TRBJ1-1
v_gene: TRBV10-3
d_gene: .
CDR3nt: TGTGCCATCAACAAACGGGCGGACACTGAAGCTTTCTTT
CDR3aa: CAINKRADTEAFF

abundance: few
j_gene: TRBJ2-4
v_gene: TRBV18
d_gene: .
CDR3nt: TGTGCCAGCTCACCACCGGGCCCAATTACTGAGAACATTCAGTACTTC
CDR3aa: CASSPPGPITENIQYF

abundance: .
j_gene: TRBJ1-2
v_gene: TRBV19
d_gene: TRBD1
CDR3nt: TGTGCCAGTGCCGGACAGGGGAATGGCTACACCTTC
CDR3aa: CASAGQGNGYTF

abundance: few
j_gene: TRBJ1-2
v_gene: TRBV5-6
d_gene: TRBD1
CDR3nt: TGTGCCAGCATCGAGGACAGGGGCTATGGCTACACCTTC
CDR3aa: CASIEDRGYGYTF

abundance: .
j_gene: TRBJ2-3
v_gene: TRBV6-5
d_gene: .
CDR3nt: TGTGCCAGCCGGGGGAGGCAAGATACGCAGTATTTT
CDR3aa: CASRGRQDTQYF